The 9 T cell receptor beta chains below were found in one sample sequenced in a study of blood T cell repertoires in COVID-19. Profiling relied on immunoSEQ multiplex PCR, and the TCRdb table lists in-frame clones only, not all of them. The sample holds over 200,000 clones, about 87% seen once. Sequencing was done on a sample of PBMCs or T cells enriched from blood (not recorded which). The receptors derive from a woman in her twenties or thirties who had been exposed to COVID-19.

The V call is TRBV9, the J call TRBJ2-3, with 12 bases matching TRBD2. The ends lost 4 bases at V and 8 bases at J; junction bases unmatched: 11. The CDR3 extends over 16 amino acids. Germline lookup yields CDR1 SGDLS and CDR2 YYNGEE. For the CDR3, the DNA is TGTGCCAGCAGCCGACTAGCGGGAGCCGCCCAGGGTACGCAGTATTTT. Translation: CASSRLAGAAQGTQYF.

The table lists this clone with a few counts. J is TRBJ1-1 and V is TRBV30, with 8 bases fitting TRBD1. Germline loops: CDR1 GTSNPN, CDR2 SVGIG (reference sequence). The V and J ends lost 8 bases and 1 base, in that order; junction bases with no gene match: 6. The CDR3 consists of 13 residues. The chain's CDR3 is CARGQGWNTEAFF. The CDR3 DNA follows: TGTGCCCGTGGACAGGGATGGAACACTGAAGCTTTCTTT.

The rearrangement joins TRBV5-1 to TRBJ2-2, with D possibly matching TRBD2 (7 bases). The germline gives CDR1 SGHRS, CDR2 YFSETQ. The CDR3 is made up of 15 amino acids. V was trimmed by 7 bases and J by 3 bases, leaving 16 bases between them. The DNA for the CDR3 is TGCGCCAGCGGCCTGGGGGGGCCGGACACCGGGGAGCTGTTTTTT. Translation: CASGLGGPDTGELFF.

This chain connects TRBV2 to TRBJ1-5, with 8 bases lining up with TRBD1. Germline CDR1 SNHLY, CDR2 FYNNEI. CDR3 length: 16 residues. The V segment lost 3 bases and the J segment 0 bases; nucleotides outside the gene matches: 4. Written as DNA, the CDR3 is TGTGCCAGCAGTGATCGACAGGGGTATAGCAATCAGCCCCAGCATTTT. It translates to CASSDRQGYSNQPQHF.

The chain couples TRBV5-1 to TRBJ2-1, with 14 bases identical to TRBD2. Germline V gene sequence: CDR1 SGHRS, CDR2 YFSETQ. CDR3 length: 18 residues. The trim removed 5 bases at V and 2 bases at J, leaving 9 bases unmatched. CDR3 in amino acids: CASSPGLAGGFTYNEQFF. The CDR3 nucleotides read TGCGCCAGCAGTCCAGGACTAGCGGGAGGTTTCACCTACAATGAGCAGTTCTTC.

This chain links TRBV28 with TRBJ2-3, with 7 bases matching TRBD2. V gave up 6 bases and J gave up 1 base; unmatched junction bases: 7. This CDR3 is 15 amino acids long. Germline CDR1 reads MDHEN; CDR2 reads SYDVKM. In nucleotides, the CDR3 is TGTGCCAGCAGGTCTAGCGGACTGGGCACAGATACGCAGTATTTT. Protein: CASRSSGLGTDTQYF.

The rearrangement joins TRBV7-8 to TRBJ1-1; TRBD1 might be the D (6 bases). The V and J ends lost 6 bases and 4 bases respectively, with 18 bases between them. Germline loops: CDR1 SGHVS, CDR2 FQNEAQ. CDR3 length: 15 amino acids. CDR3 bases: TGTGCCAGCAGAACCGGGACACGAATATCCACTGAAGCTTTCTTT. This encodes CASRTGTRISTEAFF.

This sequence joins TRBV5-6 and TRBJ2-7; 8 bases are shared with TRBD1. Germline CDR1 SGHDT, CDR2 YYEEEE. The ends lost 4 bases at V and 2 bases at J; junction bases unmatched: 5. CDR3 length: 14 amino acids. For the CDR3, the DNA is TGTGCCAGCAGCATAGGACAGGGTCCCTACGAGCAGTACTTC. Protein product: CASSIGQGPYEQYF.

This clone was counted once. The J gene is TRBJ1-2, the V gene TRBV5-4; D is unclear. V shed 4 bases and J shed 1 base, with 8 bases lying between them. The CDR3 covers 13 residues. In germline, CDR1 is SGHNT, CDR2 YYREEE (reference sequence). This CDR3 is CASSQEINYGYTF. The CDR3 region has the DNA TGTGCCAGCAGCCAGGAAATTAACTATGGCTACACCTTC.